The 27 T cell receptor beta chains below all came from one sample that was sequenced in a study of response to subunit inactivated influenza vaccine. TCRdb re-called the RT-PCR reads with MiXCR, one entry per CDR3 protein. The table shows more than 700,000 distinct CDR3 sequences, with around 20% occurring only once. The source was PBMCs from blood, collected 5 to 6 days after vaccination. Every receptor here comes from a man in his forties or fifties who received an inactivated influenza vaccine.

The rearrangement joins TRBV7-6 to TRBJ2-5; 7 positions match TRBD2. V was clipped by 1 base and J by 2 bases; unmatched bases: 10. The CDR3 runs 17 residues. CDR1 and CDR2 (germline): SGHVS, FNYEAQ. CDR3 sequence (DNA): TGTGCCAGCAGCTTAGGGTTATCGGGAGGAGGACAAGAGACCCAGTACTTC. It is translated as CASSLGLSGGGQETQYF.

The chain employs TRBV20-1 and TRBJ1-2; D unresolved. Deletions cut 1 base from V and 2 bases from J, with 11 bases between. CDR1 and CDR2 (germline): DFQATT, SNEGSKA (reference sequence). The length of the CDR3 is 14 residues. As DNA, the CDR3 is TGCAGTGCTAGAGGACAAATTTTAAACTATGGCTACACCTTC. This gives the protein CSARGQILNYGYTF.

Concerning this clonotype: Relative to the germline gene, one junction end is altered; a read error may explain this. The V and J genes are TRBV7-6 and TRBJ2-7; a possible D gene is TRBD1 (6 bases). Germline CDR1 is SGHVS and CDR2 is FNYEAQ. The CDR3 is 15 residues long. CDR3: CASCLMATGNYEQYF. CDR3 DNA sequence: TGTGCCAGCTGCTTAATGGCGACAGGCAACTACGAGCAGTACTTC.

The rearrangement joins TRBV2 to TRBJ2-7, with D possibly TRBD2 on 6 matching bases. The ends were cut back, 0 bases at V and 4 bases at J, with 16 bases in the middle. CDR3 size: 16 residues. Germline CDR1 and CDR2: SNHLY and FYNNEI. DNA for the CDR3: TGTGCCAGCAGTGAAGCGAGCGGGTCAATACCTTACGAGCAGTACTTC. Its translation: CASSEASGSIPYEQYF.

This clonotype turned up a few times. The J gene is TRBJ2-5, the V gene TRBV25-1, with D tentatively TRBD2 (5 bases). Germline CDR1 MGHDK, CDR2 SYGVNS. The ends were cut back, 4 bases at V and 1 base at J, with 13 bases in the middle. CDR3 length equals 15 residues. The CDR3 bases are TGTGCCAGCAGTGTGGGAGTAGCAGTCCAAGAGACCCAGTACTTC. This encodes CASSVGVAVQETQYF.

The rearrangement links TRBV7-9 to TRBJ2-1; D may be TRBD1 (6 bases). There are 15 residues in the CDR3. Deletions cut 1 base from V and 8 bases from J, with 15 bases between. CDR1 SEHNR and CDR2 FQNEAQ come from the germline V gene (reference sequence). This CDR3 reads CASSLGGLGSDEQFF. CDR3 in DNA: TGTGCCAGCAGCTTAGGGGGGCTGGGTAGCGATGAGCAGTTCTTC.

The chain carries TRBV5-5 and TRBJ2-5, with 8 bases fitting TRBD2. Trimming removed 6 bases from V and 5 bases from J; junction bases left unmatched: 9. CDR3 length: 14 residues. The germline CDR1 and CDR2 sequences are SGHKS and YYEKEE (reference sequence). The CDR3 protein is CASNLVLAVETQYF. For the CDR3, the DNA is TGTGCCAGCAACCTGGTACTAGCGGTGGAGACCCAGTACTTC.

This clonotype has only a few counts. The rearrangement joins TRBV5-5 to TRBJ2-3; 7 positions match TRBD2. CDR1 and CDR2 (germline): SGHKS, YYEKEE (reference sequence). V shed 6 bases and J 4 bases; nucleotides not matched to a gene: 5. This CDR3 contains 13 residues. CDR3 sequence (DNA): TGTGCCAGCATCCCGGGGGGAGCAGATACGCAGTATTTT. It codes for CASIPGGADTQYF.

DNA of the CDR3: TGTGCCAGCAGCCCCGGGACCCCGGATGAGCAGTTCTTC. Its translation is CASSPGTPDEQFF. The V gene is TRBV7-9, the J gene TRBJ2-1; the D gene could be TRBD1 or TRBD2 (5 bases each). V dropped 5 bases and J dropped 8 bases, with 13 bases sitting between them. Germline lookup yields CDR1 SEHNR and CDR2 FQNEAQ (reference sequence). The CDR3 is made up of 13 amino acids.

This clonotype was counted a few times. The chain is built from TRBV29-1 and TRBJ2-3, with 8 bases aligning to TRBD2. The CDR3 has 16 amino acids. The V gene end was trimmed by 3 bases and the J gene end by 2 bases; junction bases not matched to a gene: 10. The germline V gene has CDR1 SQVTM and CDR2 ANQGSEA. CDR3 coding DNA: TGCAGCGTTGATCCGGGACTAGGTGGTTTCACAGATACGCAGTATTTT. Translation: CSVDPGLGGFTDTQYF.

To note about this clonotype: One end of the junction does not line up with germline, which may come from a read error. The chain joins TRBV5-1 to TRBJ2-1, with no clear D. CDR3 length equals 11 residues. The germline V gene has CDR1 SGHRS and CDR2 YFSETQ. CDR3 residues: CTSSLSHEQFF. Written as DNA, the CDR3 is TGCACCAGCAGCTTGTCTCATGAGCAGTTCTTC.

This clonotype has ten or more counts. The rearrangement links TRBV24-1 to TRBJ2-1; TRBD2 agrees at 12 bases. Losses at the gene ends were 0 bases for V and 0 bases for J; bases not matched to a gene: 5. In germline, CDR1 is KGHDR, CDR2 SFDVKD. This CDR3 has 19 residues. The CDR3 DNA is TGTGCCACCAGTGATTTGAGACTAGCGGGAGAAGGCTCCTACAATGAGCAGTTCTTC. It is translated as CATSDLRLAGEGSYNEQFF.

The rearrangement links TRBV10-3 to TRBJ2-1, with TRBD2 matching 14 bases. The CDR3 covers 15 residues. Per the germline V gene, CDR1 is ENHRY and CDR2 is SYGVKD. Unmatched junction bases numbered 3, after V lost 7 bases and J lost 4 bases. The CDR3 loop reads CAITTSGRGYNEQFF. The DNA of the CDR3 is TGTGCCATCACGACTAGCGGGAGGGGATACAATGAGCAGTTCTTC.

V gene TRBV29-1 combines with J gene TRBJ2-3, with 8 nucleotides matching TRBD1. Germline V lookup: CDR1 SQVTM, CDR2 ANQGSEA. The CDR3 is made up of 14 amino acids. The J segment lost 3 bases and the V segment lost 3 bases, leaving 5 bases of the junction unmatched. CDR3 bases: TGCAGCGTTGAGTGGCGGGACAGGACAGATACGCAGTATTTT. This gives the protein CSVEWRDRTDTQYF.

The V and J genes are TRBV27 and TRBJ2-3; D call uncertain. The V and J ends lost 3 bases and 5 bases respectively, with 15 bases between them. The CDR3 runs 15 residues. From germline, CDR1 is MNHEY and CDR2 SMNVEV (reference sequence). The CDR3 bases are TGTGCCAGCAGTTTCGTGCGAGGCGGCGGAGATACGCAGTATTTT. It codes for CASSFVRGGGDTQYF.

This chain uses TRBV6-5 with TRBJ2-1; no firm D call. The CDR3 extends over 16 amino acids. In germline, CDR1 is MNHEY, CDR2 SVGAGI. Trimming took off 4 bases at V and 1 base at J, with 14 bases between the two ends. CDR3 DNA: TGTGCCAGCAGTTCTAAACAGCAATTTTCCTACAATGAGCAGTTCTTC. Its translation: CASSSKQQFSYNEQFF.

This clonotype came up a few times. J is TRBJ2-7 and V is TRBV6-2 or TRBV6-3; no clear D gene. The V end lost 5 bases, the J end lost 2 bases, and 7 bases lay between the germline ends. Germline V gene data show CDR1 as MNHEY and CDR2 as SVGEGT. The CDR3 runs to 12 residues. CDR3 nucleotide sequence: TGTGCCAGCAGTGGCCACACCTACGAGCAGTACTTC. Amino acids: CASSGHTYEQYF.

The J gene is TRBJ2-3, the V gene TRBV19; TRBD1 matches at 7 bases. After removal of 6 bases from V and 4 bases from J, the junction contained 10 bases not matched to a gene. Germline V gives CDR1 LNHDA, CDR2 SQIVND (reference sequence). There are 15 residues in the CDR3. The CDR3 sequence: CASRLTGRGADTQYF. For the CDR3, the DNA is TGTGCCAGTAGGTTGACAGGGCGAGGAGCAGATACGCAGTATTTT.

This clonotype was seen repeatedly, ten times or more. The chain joins TRBV12-3 or TRBV12-4 to TRBJ2-3; maybe TRBD2 (5 bases). V shed 5 bases and J shed 2 bases, with 14 bases lying between them. The CDR3 spans 15 residues. The CDR3 sequence is CASSRKDSPTDTQYF. CDR3 nucleotide sequence: TGTGCCAGCAGTCGAAAGGACTCTCCCACAGATACGCAGTATTTT.

This clonotype was observed a handful of times. The V and J genes are TRBV30 and TRBJ1-6; D is ambiguous. CDR1 is GTSNPN, CDR2 SVGIG, per germline (reference sequence). The length of the CDR3 is 13 residues. V was cut by 2 bases and J by 8 bases, with 10 bases left in between. CDR3 sequence (DNA): TGTGCCTGGAGTCGGCGCCAGGATTCACCCCTCCACTTT. Its protein product is CAWSRRQDSPLHF.

This clonotype was observed a few times. The chain has TRBV3-1 and TRBJ2-7, with 16 bases that match TRBD2. CDR3 length: 18 amino acids. The ends lost 0 bases at V and 4 bases at J; junction bases unmatched: 6. Germline loops: CDR1 LGHDT, CDR2 YNNKEL (reference sequence). The CDR3 DNA follows: TGTGCCAGCAGCCAAGATCTAGGGACTAGCGGGAGGGGATACGAGCAGTACTTC. Residues: CASSQDLGTSGRGYEQYF.

This clonotype has only a few counts. The rearrangement uses TRBV5-1 and TRBJ2-7; 8 nucleotides align to TRBD2. The CDR3 sequence is 13 residues long. CDR1 is SGHRS, CDR2 YFSETQ, per germline. The V segment lost 3 bases and the J segment 6 bases; nucleotides outside the gene matches: 5. The CDR3 sequence: CASSSGGPGEQYF. In nucleotides, the CDR3 is TGCGCCAGCAGCTCGGGAGGGCCCGGCGAGCAGTACTTC.

This clonotype was recorded many times. The chain is built from TRBV4-3 and TRBJ2-6, with a weak D call TRBD1 (5 bases). The V end was cut by 5 bases, the J end by 0 bases, with 11 bases between. The CDR3 length is 16 residues. Germline lookup yields CDR1 LGHNA and CDR2 YSLEER. CDR3 coding DNA: TGCGCCAGCAGCAGGGGCGAAAGCTCTGGGGCCAACGTCCTGACTTTC. Translation gives CASSRGESSGANVLTF.

The chain combines TRBV7-8 with TRBJ2-1; 8 nucleotides line up with TRBD2. The CDR3 covers 18 residues. Germline lookup yields CDR1 SGHVS and CDR2 FQNEAQ. The junction had 11 bases not matched to a gene; V was cut back by 0 bases and J by 4 bases. CDR3 residues: CASSLAITSGQGYNEQFF. CDR3 nucleotide sequence: TGTGCCAGCAGCTTAGCGATTACTAGCGGCCAGGGATACAATGAGCAGTTCTTC.

The chain uses TRBV6-6 and TRBJ2-7, with TRBD2 identical over 11 bases. CDR3 length equals 13 residues. V lost 6 bases, J lost 3 bases, and 1 base stayed unmatched. Germline CDR1 is MNHNY and CDR2 is SVGAGI (reference sequence). The CDR3 sequence: CASRTSGDYEQYF. The DNA of the CDR3 is TGTGCCAGCAGGACTAGCGGGGACTACGAGCAGTACTTC.

This clonotype was recorded many times. J is TRBJ2-7 and V is TRBV12-3 or TRBV12-4, with 8 bases identical to TRBD1. The CDR3 loop spans 14 amino acids. The J segment lost 2 bases and the V segment lost 5 bases, leaving 5 bases of the junction unmatched. DNA of the CDR3: TGTGCCAGCAGTCCGCGGACAGGGACCTACGAGCAGTACTTC. Amino acids: CASSPRTGTYEQYF.

The chain joins TRBV27 to TRBJ1-1; D possibly corresponds to TRBD1 (6 bases). The germline CDR1 and CDR2 sequences are MNHEY and SMNVEV (reference sequence). The V gene lost 1 base and the J gene lost 1 base, with 10 bases spanning the gap. The CDR3 extends over 15 amino acids. The DNA for the CDR3 is TGTGCCAGCAGTTTATACGGGACATGGAACACTGAAGCTTTCTTT. Translating gives CASSLYGTWNTEAFF.